The sequence of this TCR beta chain was determined in a study of cytomegalovirus exposure and HLA in healthy donors. PCR involved 60 Vbeta and 13 Jbeta primers. Libraries were prepared by immunoSEQ multiplex PCR; TCRdb keeps only in-frame clonotypes and omits some of them. This sample has about 190,000 clones, with 81% found just once. Of note for this clone: The antigen remains undetermined.

Findings of the study overall: Later genetic work tied a missense DCLRE1C variant to beta-chain V and J trimming. Later analysis suggested most CMV-associated TCR beta chains were HLA-restricted. As a later analysis showed, several of the most significant clusters appeared to be linked to common viral pathogens. Accurate HLA-A and HLA-B prediction from TCR beta sequences was reported for most subjects.

This CDR3 has 18 amino acids. Germline CDR1 is SGHTA and CDR2 is FQGNSA. Trimming took 5 bases from V and 0 from J; bases not matched to a gene: 11. This sequence originates from a man aged 45-60 years in good health and CMV-seronegative. The sequencing sample was made of PBMCs. The rearrangement uses TRBV7-2 and TRBJ1-4, with 8 nucleotides matching TRBD1. CDR3 sequence reads: CASSAGRGPITTNEKLFF. The CDR3 DNA reads as TGTGCCAGCAGCGCTGGCAGGGGGCCCATTACAACTAATGAAAAACTGTTTTTT.